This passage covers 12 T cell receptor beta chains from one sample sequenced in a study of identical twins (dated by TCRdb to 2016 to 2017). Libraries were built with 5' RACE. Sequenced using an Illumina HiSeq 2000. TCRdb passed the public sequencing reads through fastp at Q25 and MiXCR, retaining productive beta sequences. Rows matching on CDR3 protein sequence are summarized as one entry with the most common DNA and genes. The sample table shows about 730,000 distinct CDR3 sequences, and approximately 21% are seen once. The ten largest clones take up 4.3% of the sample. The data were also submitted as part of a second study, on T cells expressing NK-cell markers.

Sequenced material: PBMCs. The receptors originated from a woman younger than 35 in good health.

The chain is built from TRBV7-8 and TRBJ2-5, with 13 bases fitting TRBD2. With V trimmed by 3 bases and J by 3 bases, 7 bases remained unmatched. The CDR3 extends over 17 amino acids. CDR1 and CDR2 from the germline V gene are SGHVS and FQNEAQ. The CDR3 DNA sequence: TGTGCCAGCAGCTTCGACTTAGGGACTAGCGGGGAAGAGACCCAGTACTTC. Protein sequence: CASSFDLGTSGEETQYF. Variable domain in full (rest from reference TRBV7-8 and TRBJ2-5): GAGVSQSPRYKVAKRGQDVALRCDPISGHVSLFWYQQALGQGPEFLTYFQNEAQLDKSGLPSDRFFAERPEGSVSTLKIQRTQQEDSAVYLCASSFDLGTSGEETQYFGPGTRLLVL.

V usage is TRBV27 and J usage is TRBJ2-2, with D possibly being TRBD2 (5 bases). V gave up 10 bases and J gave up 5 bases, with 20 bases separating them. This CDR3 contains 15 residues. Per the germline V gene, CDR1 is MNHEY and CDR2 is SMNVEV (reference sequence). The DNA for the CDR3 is TGTGCCACTCGGGGAGTTGGCAGATATACCGGGGAGCTGTTTTTT. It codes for CATRGVGRYTGELFF.

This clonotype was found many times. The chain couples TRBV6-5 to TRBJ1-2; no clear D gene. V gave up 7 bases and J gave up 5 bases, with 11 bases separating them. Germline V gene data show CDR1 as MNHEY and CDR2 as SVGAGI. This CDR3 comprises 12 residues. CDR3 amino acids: CASIGQGYGYTF. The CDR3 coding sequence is TGTGCCAGCATAGGCCAAGGATATGGCTACACCTTC.

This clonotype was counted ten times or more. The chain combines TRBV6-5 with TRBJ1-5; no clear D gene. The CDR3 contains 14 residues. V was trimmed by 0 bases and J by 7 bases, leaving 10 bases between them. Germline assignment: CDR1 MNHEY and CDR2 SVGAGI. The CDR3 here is CASSYSKADQPQHF. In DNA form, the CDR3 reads TGTGCCAGCAGTTACTCGAAGGCGGACCAGCCCCAGCATTTT.

The CDR3 sequence: CASSKPGQGTEAFF. DNA of the CDR3: TGTGCCAGCAGCAAACCGGGACAGGGGACTGAAGCTTTCTTT. V is TRBV9 and J is TRBJ1-1; 10 bases fit TRBD1. This CDR3 has 14 residues. Germline trimming cut 4 bases from V and 5 bases from J; bases unmatched to any gene: 5. CDR1 and CDR2 (germline): SGDLS, YYNGEE.

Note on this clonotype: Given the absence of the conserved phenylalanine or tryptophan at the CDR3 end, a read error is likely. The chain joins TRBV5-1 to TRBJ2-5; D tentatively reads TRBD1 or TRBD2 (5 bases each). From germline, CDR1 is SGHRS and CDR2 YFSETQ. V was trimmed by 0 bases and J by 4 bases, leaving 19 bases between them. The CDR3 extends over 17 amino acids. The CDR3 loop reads CASSLERLVGTGETQYS. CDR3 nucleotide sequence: TGCGCCAGCAGCTTGGAAAGGCTAGTAGGGACCGGAGAGACCCAGTACTCC.

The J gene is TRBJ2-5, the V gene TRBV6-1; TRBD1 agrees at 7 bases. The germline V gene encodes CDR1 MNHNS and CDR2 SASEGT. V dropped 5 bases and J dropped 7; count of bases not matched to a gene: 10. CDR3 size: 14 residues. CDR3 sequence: CASSPVTGLGTQYF. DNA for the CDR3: TGTGCCAGCAGTCCAGTGACAGGGTTGGGGACCCAGTACTTC.

The CDR3 nucleotides read TGCGCCAGCGGCGGGGCGGACACTGAAGCTTTCTTT. Protein product: CASGGADTEAFF. The chain is built from TRBV5-1 and TRBJ1-1; a possible D gene is TRBD1 (5 bases). The CDR3 loop spans 12 amino acids. Trimming removed 7 bases from V and 3 bases from J, with 10 bases in between. Germline CDR1 is SGHRS and CDR2 is YFSETQ. Together with reference TRBV5-1 and TRBJ1-1, the CDR3 gives the full variable domain: KAGVTQTPRYLIKTRGQQVTLSCSPISGHRSVSWYQQTPGQGLQFLFEYFSETQRNKGNFPGRFSGRQFSNSRSEMNVSTLELGDSALYLCASGGADTEAFFGQGTRLTVV.

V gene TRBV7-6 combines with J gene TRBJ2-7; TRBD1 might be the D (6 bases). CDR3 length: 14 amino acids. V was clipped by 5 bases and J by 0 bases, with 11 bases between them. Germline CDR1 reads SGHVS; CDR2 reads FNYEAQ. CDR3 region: CASSQPQGSYEQYF. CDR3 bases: TGTGCCAGCAGCCAACCACAGGGCTCCTACGAGCAGTACTTC.

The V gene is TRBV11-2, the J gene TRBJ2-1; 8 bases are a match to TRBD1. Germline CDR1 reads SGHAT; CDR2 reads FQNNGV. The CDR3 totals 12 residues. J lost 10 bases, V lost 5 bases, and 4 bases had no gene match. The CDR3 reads CASSTGGREQFF. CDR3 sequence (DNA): TGTGCCAGCAGCACAGGGGGGCGGGAGCAGTTCTTC.

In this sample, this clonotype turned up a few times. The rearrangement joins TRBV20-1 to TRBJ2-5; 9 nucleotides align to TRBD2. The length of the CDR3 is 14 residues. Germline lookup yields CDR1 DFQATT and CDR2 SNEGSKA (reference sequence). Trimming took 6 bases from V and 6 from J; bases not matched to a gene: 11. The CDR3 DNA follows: TGCAGTGCCGAGACTAGCGGAACGACGAAGACCCAGTACTTC. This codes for CSAETSGTTKTQYF.

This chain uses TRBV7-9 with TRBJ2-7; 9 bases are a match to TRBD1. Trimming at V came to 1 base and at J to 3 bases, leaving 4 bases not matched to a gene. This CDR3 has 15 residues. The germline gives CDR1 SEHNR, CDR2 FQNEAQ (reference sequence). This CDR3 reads CASSLGATGGYEQYF. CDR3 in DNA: TGTGCCAGCAGCTTAGGCGCGACAGGGGGCTACGAGCAGTACTTC.